One T cell receptor (beta chain) is described in this entry. Its antigen is currently not known. There are no base qualities to consult, and no much larger clone falls within one base. From a lookup of the germline V gene (reference sequence), CDR1 and CDR2 are LNHDA and SQIVND. Unmatched junction bases come to 7, with V trimmed by 3 bases and J by 2 bases. The CDR3 has 16 amino acids, counting the end cysteine and phenylalanine. Only the CDR3 DNA stays, 48 bases, in frame from base 1. Each collaborating institution followed its own protocols to collect whole blood in K2EDTA tubes. Collaborator samples were shipped for TCRbeta analysis as frozen whole blood, isolated PBMCs, or DNA extracted from either sample type. The sample belongs to a study of blood T cell repertoires in COVID-19 (TCRdb year 2020). Regarding the research as a whole: Samples covering the acute and convalescent phases of COVID-19 were provided by collaborators in the United States, Italy and Spain. The prospective study material was composed of cDNA or gDNA derived from T cells, B-cell-depleted T cells, or PBMCs. Where available, HLA class I and class II types were taken from metadata supplied by the sample provider and were not determined by assay-based typing. The dataset comprised deeply sampled blood TCRbeta repertoires from subjects exposed to, actively infected with, or recovered from COVID-19. The repertoires were made available in a free public database intended to serve as a resource for research on the immune response to SARS-CoV-2. Nearly every sample came with metadata listing a de-identified subject ID, COVID-19 status, age in years and sex. Samples came from the ongoing ImmuneRACE study (first 160 participants) plus 1,254 subjects from 6 global collaborators. What the study reported, not specific to this receptor: Clinical and demographic metadata were provided uncurated, with the amount varying by source and participant.

TCRbeta CDR3 regions were amplified from genomic DNA using the immunoSEQ Assay, a bias-controlled multiplex PCR. The paper's processing steps were these. Within the assay, amplification of reference gene primers was used to estimate how many nucleated cells each sample contained. To quantify the absolute abundance of each unique TCRbeta CDR3 rearrangement, sequence reads were collapsed and filtered. For each sample, productive Simpson clonality was calculated by taking the square root of Simpson's diversity index across productive rearrangements. This is the immuneACCESS table as TCRdb keeps it, with only in-frame sequences that have V and J called. A part of the clones is gone; compared with another copy, unresolved V genes explain less than half, and the rest is unexplained. The V and J calls and clone size come from that table; D and trimming were worked out from the DNA. Across this sample there are 80,000 to 100,000 clones, with over 75% seen only once. The top ten clonotypes cover 15% to 20% of the sample.

The receptor chain draws on TRBV19 and TRBJ1-5, and 7 junctional nucleotides match TRBD1. Input material: peripheral blood. The sequence came from a woman of 80 years or more with active or convalescent COVID-19. This receptor carries the CDR3 CASSMPQGDGNQPQHF. The nucleotide sequence reads as follows: TGTGCCAGTAGTATGCCTCAGGGGGATGGCAATCAGCCCCAGCATTTT.